Ten or more counts support the clone carrying this T cell receptor (beta chain). Its specificity is not known. The data were obtained in a study of T cells after yellow fever vaccination. Whole-study results and caveats: The presence of abundant clonotypes contaminating from the bulk population was possible in FACS-sorted repertoires. Although the secondary response was weaker, it peaked faster, at day 5 versus 15. Among primary-vaccination clones, most reappeared after the booster, at 95% to 96% for CD4 and about 90% for CD8.

TCRdb recomputed calls from the 5' RACE reads with MiXCR, one row per CDR3 protein. This table holds approximately 150,000 distinct CDR3 sequences, roughly 8% found once. Trimming pared 0 bases from V and 5 bases from J, leaving 11 bases between. There are 14 residues in the CDR3. CDR1 and CDR2 (germline): SGHNT, YYREEE (reference sequence). The starting material was CD4+ T cells sorted from PBMCs, obtained 5 days after the yellow fever booster vaccination. The rearrangement joins TRBV5-4 to TRBJ2-5; D is uncertain. This TCR was recovered from a man younger than 45 who received the YFV17D yellow fever vaccine. The CDR3 protein is CASSLGSIGETQYF. The CDR3 DNA reads TGTGCCAGCAGCTTGGGCAGTATCGGGGAGACCCAGTACTTC.